The clone carrying this TCR beta chain was counted only a few times. What it recognizes is unknown. These data are taken from a study of T-cell memory formation after mild COVID-19. On the study more broadly: TCR clusters were mostly confined to one donor each. Study-wide results and limits: CD4/CD8 balance characterized clones contracting day 15 to 85, and CD4+ skew characterized later expanders.

A 5'RACE reaction primed in the constant segment made cDNA libraries of TCR alpha and TCR beta, and these carried sample barcodes and UMIs. MiXCR, applied by TCRdb to the 5' RACE reads, yields one record per CDR3 protein. The sample includes approximately 300,000 distinct CDR3 sequences, about 16% seen only once; the top ten take approximately 20%. Between the trimmed V and J ends, which lost 3 bases and 2 bases, there was a span of 10 bases. Germline assignment: CDR1 SGHNT and CDR2 YYREEE (reference sequence). The CDR3 is 14 residues long. The receptor was derived from a man aged 18 to 29 who had mild COVID-19 (a few samples of this study predate the infection). Cell type and time point are not known. The sample consisted of PBMCs or a T cell subset sorted from them (not recorded which). V is TRBV5-4 and J is TRBJ2-3; the D is unclear. In nucleotides, the CDR3 is TGTGCCAGCAGCTCCCCCCAGAACACAGATACGCAGTATTTT. Translation gives CASSSPQNTDTQYF. Complete variable domain (other parts from reference TRBV5-4 and TRBJ2-3): ETGVTQSPTHLIKTRGQQVTLRCSSQSGHNTVSWYQQALGQGPQFIFQYYREEENGRGNFPPRFSGLQFPNYSSELNVNALELDDSALYLCASSSPQNTDTQYFGPGTRLTVL.